Shown below are 27 T cell receptor beta chains from a single sample sequenced in a study of shared clonotypes between healthy human individuals. Assay used: immunoSEQ multiplex PCR; TCRdb lists only in-frame clones, some missing. The sample holds some 2.1 million clones; about 95% are singletons and the top ten take 0.1% to 0.15%. The sequenced sample consisted of naive CD4+ T cells sorted from blood. Documented subset: CD45RA+ positively selected. The receptors here all came from a man between 18 and 29 years old in good health.

V and J are TRBV11-2 and TRBJ2-1; TRBD2 matches at 9 bases. With V trimmed by 5 bases and J by 4 bases, 9 bases remained unmatched. The CDR3 sequence is 16 residues long. Germline V gene data show CDR1 as SGHAT and CDR2 as FQNNGV. The CDR3 DNA sequence: TGTGCCAGCAGCCGCAGCGGGGGGAAATCTTACAATGAGCAGTTCTTC. Amino acids: CASSRSGGKSYNEQFF.

As regards this clone: Other DNA sequences from this sample encode an identical CDR3 as well. The rearrangement joins TRBV9 to TRBJ1-6; D is unresolved. This CDR3 contains 14 residues. Deletions cut 0 bases from V and 7 bases from J, with 8 bases between. CDR1 is SGDLS, CDR2 YYNGEE, per germline. The CDR3 region is CASSVGSGNSPLHF. CDR3 DNA sequence: TGTGCCAGCAGCGTAGGTTCTGGGAATTCACCCCTCCACTTT.

The genes are TRBV7-6 and TRBJ2-5, with D uncertain. The V and J ends lost 5 bases and 5 bases respectively, with 9 bases between them. The CDR3 runs to 12 residues. Germline loops: CDR1 SGHVS, CDR2 FNYEAQ. CDR3 bases: TGTGCCAGCAGCCCGAATGTGGAGACCCAGTACTTC. As protein: CASSPNVETQYF.

V is TRBV5-6 and J is TRBJ2-3; perhaps TRBD2 as D (6 bases). This CDR3 region has 17 residues. Deletions cut 0 bases from V and 1 base from J, with 15 bases between. Germline assignment: CDR1 SGHDT and CDR2 YYEEEE. The CDR3 protein is CASSLALGGRGTDTQYF. The CDR3 DNA is TGTGCCAGCAGCTTGGCGCTTGGAGGGAGAGGCACAGATACGCAGTATTTT.

This clone has only one observation. The CDR3 DNA sequence: TGTGCCAGCAGTTCGGGACAGGGATTCAACTATGGCTACACCTTC. It translates to CASSSGQGFNYGYTF. This chain links TRBV27 with TRBJ1-2, with 9 positions matching TRBD1. Trimming cost V 4 bases and J 2 bases; bases outside gene matches: 5. Germline assignment: CDR1 MNHEY and CDR2 SMNVEV (reference sequence). The CDR3 totals 15 residues.

The chain combines TRBV2 with TRBJ1-1; D uncertain. V dropped 2 bases and J dropped 10 bases, with 5 bases sitting between them. The CDR3 contains 10 residues. Germline values: CDR1 SNHLY, CDR2 FYNNEI. The CDR3 DNA follows: TGTGCCAGCAGTGAAATAAGAGCTTTCTTT. Its translation is CASSEIRAFF.

The chain carries TRBV5-6 and TRBJ2-7, with D possibly TRBD1 on 6 matching bases. V gave up 4 bases and J gave up 7 bases, with 9 bases separating them. CDR1 is SGHDT, CDR2 YYEEEE, per germline. This CDR3 comprises 11 residues. The CDR3 coding sequence is TGTGCCAGCAGCCGTAGGGGGGAGCAGTACTTC. Encoded protein: CASSRRGEQYF.

On this clone itself: Other DNA sequences from this sample encode an identical CDR3 as well. The chain couples TRBV5-4 to TRBJ2-6; D remains ambiguous. The CDR3 is 13 amino acids. The germline V and J ends were trimmed by 2 bases and 4 bases, with 4 bases remaining between them. CDR1 and CDR2 from the germline V gene are SGHNT and YYREEE (reference sequence). CDR3 bases: TGTGCCAGCAGCTTAACCGGGGCCAACGTCCTGACTTTC. Its protein product is CASSLTGANVLTF.

The genes are TRBV28 and TRBJ2-7; 9 bases align to TRBD2. The germline V gene has CDR1 MDHEN and CDR2 SYDVKM. The CDR3 has 15 amino acids. Trimming removed 6 bases from V and 2 bases from J; junction bases left unmatched: 8. The CDR3 loop is CASSRTAGGTYEQYF. The DNA for the CDR3 is TGTGCCAGCAGCCGCACCGCGGGGGGGACCTACGAGCAGTACTTC.

The chain uses TRBV6-1 and TRBJ1-1; no firm D call. Looked up from germline, CDR1 is MNHNS and CDR2 is SASEGT. The CDR3 extends over 14 amino acids. V was clipped by 6 bases and J by 6 bases, with 17 bases between them. The CDR3 nucleotides are TGTGCCAGCAGAGAATCGGCCAGGATCCCTGAAGCTTTCTTT. The encoded protein is CASRESARIPEAFF.

V and J are TRBV2 and TRBJ2-7; 7 bases align to TRBD2. The ends lost 1 base at V and 8 bases at J; junction bases unmatched: 8. The CDR3 is made up of 14 amino acids. Germline assignment: CDR1 SNHLY and CDR2 FYNNEI. The CDR3 coding sequence is TGTGCCAGCAGTGAAGGGTTACCAGCGGGACAGCAGTACTTC. Residues: CASSEGLPAGQQYF.

Comment on this clone: Other DNA sequences in the same sample also yield this CDR3. The rearrangement links TRBV4-1 to TRBJ2-7; TRBD2 aligns across 7 bases. With V trimmed by 0 bases and J by 0 bases, 2 bases remained unmatched. CDR3 length: 15 residues. Germline V CDR1 and CDR2: MGHRA, YSYEKL. In nucleotides, the CDR3 is TGCGCCAGCAGCCAAGATCCGGGGGGCTCCTACGAGCAGTACTTC. This sequence encodes CASSQDPGGSYEQYF.

V gene TRBV29-1 combines with J gene TRBJ2-3; D is undetermined. V lost 7 bases to trimming and J lost 2 bases, with 13 bases between them. The CDR3 is made up of 13 amino acids. Germline CDR1 and CDR2: SQVTM and ANQGSEA. CDR3 sequence: CSGLGVFTDTQYF. For the CDR3, the DNA is TGCAGCGGCCTTGGGGTCTTCACAGATACGCAGTATTTT.

The rearrangement links TRBV2 to TRBJ2-7; D perhaps matches TRBD2 (5 bases). The V gene lost 2 bases and the J gene lost 9 bases, with 8 bases spanning the gap. Germline assignment: CDR1 SNHLY and CDR2 FYNNEI. The CDR3 length is 11 residues. CDR3 sequence (DNA): TGTGCCAGCAGTGAAAGGGAGCCGCAGTACTTC. Translation gives CASSEREPQYF.

The chain carries TRBV5-1 and TRBJ2-3; 7 bases are shared with TRBD2. CDR3 length: 15 residues. Germline V gene data show CDR1 as SGHRS and CDR2 as YFSETQ. The junction had 8 bases not matched to a gene; V was cut back by 5 bases and J by 2 bases. The CDR3 protein is CASRRAGTDTDTQYF. As DNA, the CDR3 is TGCGCCAGCAGACGAGCGGGAACCGACACAGATACGCAGTATTTT.

CDR3 region: CASSSRDRGTHEQYF. The CDR3 DNA reads as TGTGCCAGCAGCTCCCGGGACAGGGGTACCCACGAGCAGTACTTC. V gene TRBV9 combines with J gene TRBJ2-7; 10 nucleotides match TRBD1. The junction had 9 bases not matched to a gene; V was cut back by 4 bases and J by 5 bases. The V gene's germline CDR1 is SGDLS and CDR2 YYNGEE. The CDR3 has 15 amino acids.

V gene TRBV5-1 combines with J gene TRBJ1-1; unclear D gene. Germline V gene data show CDR1 as SGHRS and CDR2 as YFSETQ. The CDR3 covers 11 residues. V was pared by 4 bases and J by 11 bases, with 12 bases between. The CDR3 region has the DNA TGCGCCAGCAGCCCCGGGTTCGGTGCTTTCTTT. Translating gives CASSPGFGAFF.

The rearrangement joins TRBV6-1 to TRBJ1-5; no definite D call. This CDR3 region has 14 residues. With 8 bases removed from V and 0 bases from J, the gap between germline ends came to 11 bases. Germline CDR1 and CDR2: MNHNS and SASEGT. CDR3 DNA sequence: TGTGCCAGCCTCGGCAGGACTAGCAATCAGCCCCAGCATTTT. It codes for CASLGRTSNQPQHF.

The chain is built from TRBV18 and TRBJ1-4; D remains unclear. The CDR3 has 16 residues. V lost 0 bases and J 0 bases, leaving 8 bases between the germline ends. The germline CDR1 and CDR2 sequences are KGHSH and LQKENI. The CDR3 bases are TGTGCCAGCTCACCACCCGCCAGTGCAACTAATGAAAAACTGTTTTTT. Protein sequence: CASSPPASATNEKLFF. Using reference TRBV18 and TRBJ1-4 for the parts outside the CDR3, the full variable domain is NAGVMQNPRHLVRRRGQEARLRCSPMKGHSHVYWYRQLPEEGLKFMVYLQKENIIDESGMPKERFSAEFPKEGPSILRIQQVVRGDSAAYFCASSPPASATNEKLFFGSGTQLSVL.

The rearrangement joins TRBV25-1 to TRBJ2-2; D unresolved. Trimming took 4 bases from V and 4 from J, leaving 16 bases between them. This CDR3 contains 16 residues. CDR1 is MGHDK and CDR2 is SYGVNS in the germline V gene. CDR3 amino acids: CASSVLPAQSTGELFF. As DNA, the CDR3 is TGTGCCAGCAGTGTTCTTCCGGCGCAGAGCACCGGGGAGCTGTTTTTT. The complete variable domain, with remaining parts taken from reference TRBV25-1 and TRBJ2-2, reads EADIYQTPRYLVIGTGKKITLECSQTMGHDKMYWYQQDPGMELHLIHYSYGVNSTEKGDLSSESTVSRIRTEHFPLTLESARPSHTSQYLCASSVLPAQSTGELFFGEGSRLTVL.

This sequence joins TRBV28 and TRBJ1-2, with unresolved D. The CDR3 runs to 8 residues. Trimming removed 6 bases at V and 14 bases at J, with 7 bases between. Germline V lookup: CDR1 MDHEN, CDR2 SYDVKM. The CDR3 region has the DNA TGTGCCAGCAGGGGTGTTACCTTC. Translated: CASRGVTF.

This sequence joins TRBV4-1 and TRBJ1-6; possibly TRBD1 for D (5 bases). The germline V and J ends were trimmed by 2 bases and 8 bases, with 22 bases remaining between them. Germline V gives CDR1 MGHRA, CDR2 YSYEKL. This CDR3 has 18 amino acids. The CDR3 DNA reads TGCGCCAGCAGCCAATTCGGGGGACGACGGTGGTCTGATTCACCCCTCCACTTT. Its translation: CASSQFGGRRWSDSPLHF.

The chain is built from TRBV5-1 and TRBJ2-1; 7 bases line up with TRBD2. This CDR3 has 16 amino acids. Trimming at V came to 4 bases and at J to 0 bases, leaving 7 bases not matched to a gene. The V gene's germline CDR1 is SGHRS and CDR2 YFSETQ. The CDR3 DNA follows: TGCGCCAGCAGCCTGACCGGGGGGACCTCCTACAATGAGCAGTTCTTC. As protein: CASSLTGGTSYNEQFF.

The gene calls are TRBV6-1 and TRBJ2-7; D tentatively fits TRBD1 or TRBD2 (6 bases each). V shed 2 bases and J shed 4 bases, with 18 bases lying between them. The CDR3 totals 16 residues. Per the germline V gene, CDR1 is MNHNS and CDR2 is SASEGT. The DNA for the CDR3 is TGTGCCAGCAGTGAACCCAGATACGGGGGCGGGTACGAGCAGTACTTC. Protein sequence: CASSEPRYGGGYEQYF.

The chain couples TRBV30 to TRBJ2-1; TRBD2 agrees at 9 bases. The CDR3 extends over 13 amino acids. Unmatched junction bases numbered 4, after V lost 1 base and J lost 9 bases. The germline CDR1 and CDR2 sequences are GTSNPN and SVGIG (reference sequence). The CDR3 loop reads CAWSGGGASEQFF. The CDR3 nucleotides are TGTGCCTGGAGTGGCGGGGGGGCGAGTGAGCAGTTCTTC.

The chain is built from TRBV11-2 and TRBJ2-6; a weak D match, TRBD2 (5 bases). In germline, CDR1 is SGHAT, CDR2 FQNNGV. Between the trimmed V and J ends, which lost 2 bases and 2 bases, there was a span of 7 bases. The CDR3 runs to 15 residues. The CDR3 sequence is CASSLSEAGANVLTF. The CDR3 DNA is TGTGCCAGCAGCTTATCGGAGGCTGGGGCCAACGTCCTGACTTTC.

The V and J genes are TRBV5-1 and TRBJ2-5, with D possibly called TRBD1 or TRBD2 (6 bases each). Between the trimmed V and J ends, which lost 0 bases and 5 bases, there was a span of 14 bases. The CDR3 has 15 amino acids. Germline V lookup: CDR1 SGHRS, CDR2 YFSETQ. CDR3 residues: CASSLDTGTAETQYF. For the CDR3, the DNA is TGCGCCAGCAGCTTGGACACAGGGACTGCGGAGACCCAGTACTTC.